The 30 T cell receptor beta chains below were found in one sample sequenced in a study of PD-L1 blockade in urothelial cancer. Measured with immunoSEQ multiplex PCR; TCRdb has only the in-frame clones, and not every one. This sample has around 40,000 clones, with approximately 90% found just once. Indicated time point: pretreatment peripheral blood. This material consisted of PBMCs, taken around atezolizumab (anti-PD-L1) treatment. The receptors come from a woman aged 55-69 years with urothelial cancer.

J is TRBJ1-2 and V is TRBV5-1, with D tentatively TRBD1 (6 bases). CDR3 length: 13 residues. CDR1 and CDR2 (germline): SGHRS, YFSETQ. The V end lost 1 base, the J end lost 8 bases, and 12 bases lay between the germline ends. CDR3 protein: CASSLTGSEGYTF. The CDR3 coding sequence is TGCGCCAGCAGCTTGACAGGGTCTGAAGGCTACACCTTC.

The chain links TRBV30 to TRBJ1-2, with D hard to call. The CDR3 is 12 residues long. The V and J ends lost 0 bases and 6 bases respectively, with 8 bases between them. Germline lookup yields CDR1 GTSNPN and CDR2 SVGIG (reference sequence). The CDR3, as DNA: TGTGCCTGGAGTGTTTCGGGGAATGGCTACACCTTC. It translates to CAWSVSGNGYTF.

By its share, this clone is medium-sized. The gene calls are TRBV25-1 and TRBJ1-1, with 11 bases lining up with TRBD1. The ends lost 4 bases at V and 10 bases at J; junction bases unmatched: 17. CDR3 length equals 17 residues. The germline V gene encodes CDR1 MGHDK and CDR2 SYGVNS. The CDR3 nucleotides read TGTGCCAGCAGTGGAGGACAGGGGGCTCCGGGTTTTACGGTAGCTTTCTTT. Encoded protein: CASSGGQGAPGFTVAFF.

V is TRBV11-2 and J is TRBJ1-4; a weak D match, TRBD1 (6 bases). The CDR3 totals 15 residues. V lost 4 bases to trimming and J lost 7 bases, with 16 bases between them. From germline, CDR1 is SGHAT and CDR2 FQNNGV. The CDR3 bases are TGTGCCAGCAGCTACCTACAGGGTCTTGGTGAAAAACTGTTTTTT. Protein sequence: CASSYLQGLGEKLFF.

The V and J genes are TRBV5-1 and TRBJ2-2; 7 bases align to TRBD2. The CDR3 runs to 16 residues. The J segment lost 5 bases and the V segment lost 3 bases, leaving 10 bases of the junction unmatched. CDR1 SGHRS and CDR2 YFSETQ come from the germline V gene. The CDR3 nucleotides read TGCGCCAGCAGCTGGTCAGGACTAGTCGGGACCGGGGAGCTGTTTTTT. It yields the protein CASSWSGLVGTGELFF.

This chain uses TRBV4-1 with TRBJ1-2, with D hard to call. The CDR3 has 13 amino acids. Looked up from germline, CDR1 is MGHRA and CDR2 is YSYEKL. Trimming cost V 1 base and J 7 bases, with 10 bases left between them. CDR3 protein: CASSQATGSGYTF. The DNA of the CDR3 is TGCGCCAGCAGCCAAGCGACCGGGAGTGGCTACACCTTC.

The chain joins TRBV27 to TRBJ2-1; possibly TRBD1 for D (5 bases). This CDR3 is 16 amino acids long. Germline V lookup: CDR1 MNHEY, CDR2 SMNVEV (reference sequence). V gave up 3 bases and J gave up 0 bases, with 12 bases separating them. CDR3 sequence (DNA): TGTGCCAGCAGTTTGGGGCCGTGGAGCTCCTACAATGAGCAGTTCTTC. It yields the protein CASSLGPWSSYNEQFF.

The rearrangement joins TRBV19 to TRBJ2-5; 9 positions agree with TRBD1. Germline loops: CDR1 LNHDA, CDR2 SQIVND (reference sequence). This CDR3 has 15 amino acids. V lost 6 bases to trimming and J lost 7 bases; unmatched junction nucleotides: 12. CDR3 sequence reads: CASSTRTGAWGTQYF. The DNA of the CDR3 is TGTGCCAGTAGCACCCGGACAGGGGCCTGGGGGACCCAGTACTTC.

The rearrangement uses TRBV6-5 and TRBJ2-1; 8 nucleotides line up with TRBD1. CDR1 is MNHEY, CDR2 SVGAGI, per germline. The CDR3 extends over 15 amino acids. After removal of 6 bases from V and 5 bases from J, the junction contained 9 bases not matched to a gene. CDR3 protein: CASSPDRGQNNEQFF. The CDR3, as DNA: TGTGCCAGCAGCCCAGACAGGGGACAGAACAATGAGCAGTTCTTC.

The rearrangement links TRBV28 to TRBJ2-6, with D hard to call. The V gene's germline CDR1 is MDHEN and CDR2 SYDVKM. The CDR3 length is 14 residues. V dropped 10 bases and J dropped 0 bases, with 10 bases sitting between them. DNA of the CDR3: TGTGCCACCCGGGTGTCCTCTGGGGCCAACGTCCTGACTTTC. Residues: CATRVSSGANVLTF.

The chain combines TRBV11-2 with TRBJ2-7; 12 bases are a match to TRBD2. With V trimmed by 5 bases and J by 7 bases, 9 bases remained unmatched. CDR3 length: 15 amino acids. Looked up from germline, CDR1 is SGHAT and CDR2 is FQNNGV. The CDR3 DNA reads as TGTGCCAGCAGCCATCTAGCGGGAGGGCCGGGAGAGCAGTACTTC. Translating gives CASSHLAGGPGEQYF.

This clone was seen just once. This rearrangement joins TRBV2 to TRBJ2-7; 9 positions agree with TRBD2. V was clipped by 6 bases and J by 2 bases; unmatched bases: 11. The CDR3 length is 16 residues. From germline, CDR1 is SNHLY and CDR2 FYNNEI. The CDR3 loop reads CASSIIIAGAAYEQYF. In nucleotides, the CDR3 is TGTGCCAGCAGCATTATTATAGCGGGAGCCGCCTACGAGCAGTACTTC.

This clone was found once. The chain uses TRBV7-2 and TRBJ1-1; possible D gene TRBD1, 5 bases. V was trimmed by 0 bases and J by 10 bases, leaving 15 bases between them. The CDR3 extends over 14 amino acids. The germline CDR1 and CDR2 sequences are SGHTA and FQGNSA. CDR3 sequence (DNA): TGTGCCAGCAGCTTAGCGGCGGGGGGGGTTCGAGCTTTCTTT. Protein sequence: CASSLAAGGVRAFF.

The V call is TRBV28, the J call TRBJ2-6; 9 bases agree with TRBD1. V gave up 5 bases and J gave up 0 bases; unmatched junction bases: 8. Looked up from germline, CDR1 is MDHEN and CDR2 is SYDVKM. CDR3 size: 18 residues. The CDR3 bases are TGTGCCAGCAGTCTAGGGGGACAGGGATTCTCTGGGGCCAACGTCCTGACTTTC. The encoded protein is CASSLGGQGFSGANVLTF.

V is TRBV11-2 and J is TRBJ2-2; D might be TRBD1 (6 bases). V shed 5 bases and J shed 1 base, with 11 bases lying between them. The CDR3 covers 15 residues. CDR1 and CDR2 from the germline V gene are SGHAT and FQNNGV. CDR3 sequence reads: CASSQTTGNTGELFF. DNA of the CDR3: TGTGCCAGCAGCCAGACGACAGGGAACACCGGGGAGCTGTTTTTT.

This sequence joins TRBV9 and TRBJ1-3; weak D call: TRBD1 (5 bases). Germline V CDR1 and CDR2: SGDLS, YYNGEE. The V end lost 4 bases, the J end lost 0 bases, and 17 bases lay between the germline ends. This CDR3 region has 17 residues. This CDR3 reads CASSPVPTGLSGNTIYF. CDR3 DNA: TGTGCCAGCAGCCCTGTCCCTACAGGCCTCTCTGGAAACACCATATATTTT.

This clone has just one count. This chain links TRBV9 with TRBJ1-1, with 7 bases fitting TRBD1. J gave up 11 bases and V 4 bases, and 8 bases lay outside the gene matches. The CDR3 covers 12 residues. Germline values: CDR1 SGDLS, CDR2 YYNGEE. The CDR3 nucleotides read TGTGCCAGCAGCCCAGGGGGTGTAAGGGCTTTCTTT. Translating gives CASSPGGVRAFF.

The chain is built from TRBV5-4 and TRBJ2-7; TRBD2 matches 7 bases. V dropped 4 bases and J dropped 6; count of bases not matched to a gene: 10. This CDR3 has 14 amino acids. The germline V gene has CDR1 SGHNT and CDR2 YYREEE (reference sequence). CDR3 in DNA: TGTGCCAGCAGCATAGATGGACTAGTCGGCGAGCAGTACTTC. It encodes CASSIDGLVGEQYF.

The V gene is TRBV30, the J gene TRBJ2-5, with TRBD1 matching over 7 bases. CDR3 length: 18 residues. Per the germline V gene, CDR1 is GTSNPN and CDR2 is SVGIG (reference sequence). The trim removed 2 bases at V and 2 bases at J, leaving 17 bases unmatched. This chain's CDR3 is CAWSTLRDTTGAQETQYF. As DNA, the CDR3 is TGTGCCTGGAGTACCCTACGTGATACAACAGGGGCGCAAGAGACCCAGTACTTC.

This chain links TRBV5-8 with TRBJ2-2; TRBD1 might be the D (5 bases). The CDR3 extends over 15 amino acids. The germline V gene encodes CDR1 SGHTS and CDR2 YDEGEE. Trimming took off 5 bases at V and 2 bases at J, with 13 bases between the two ends. The DNA of the CDR3 is TGTGCCAGCAGTAGCAGGGTCGAAAACACCGGGGAGCTGTTTTTT. It yields the protein CASSSRVENTGELFF.

In regard to this clone: The junction departs from the called germline gene at one end, perhaps through a read error. The V gene is TRBV9, the J gene TRBJ2-2, with 7 bases aligning to TRBD2. CDR1 is SGDLS and CDR2 is YYNGEE in the germline V gene. This CDR3 comprises 15 residues. The CDR3 DNA is TGTGCCAGCACCGTACCCGGGGAGGGCACCGGGGAGCTGTTTTTT. The encoded protein is CASTVPGEGTGELFF.

This rearrangement joins TRBV19 to TRBJ1-5; D unclear. The V end lost 5 bases, the J end lost 2 bases, and 13 bases lay between the germline ends. The CDR3 has 15 amino acids. CDR1 LNHDA and CDR2 SQIVND come from the germline V gene (reference sequence). The chain's CDR3 is CASSPAYDRNQPQHF. CDR3 bases: TGTGCCAGTAGTCCCGCGTATGATCGCAATCAGCCCCAGCATTTT.

The V call is TRBV7-8, the J call TRBJ2-3; perhaps TRBD2 as D (5 bases). The germline V gene encodes CDR1 SGHVS and CDR2 FQNEAQ. The CDR3 extends over 14 amino acids. The germline V and J ends were trimmed by 5 bases and 2 bases, with 11 bases remaining between them. Here the CDR3 DNA reads TGTGCCAGCAGCGCTAGCAGTTACACAGATACGCAGTATTTT. Translating gives CASSASSYTDTQYF.

V gene TRBV27 combines with J gene TRBJ2-1; 12 nucleotides match TRBD2. The ends lost 4 bases at V and 6 bases at J; junction bases unmatched: 10. Germline V gene sequence: CDR1 MNHEY, CDR2 SMNVEV (reference sequence). There are 17 residues in the CDR3. CDR3 nucleotide sequence: TGTGCCAGCAGTTCAATCGGGACTAGCGGGTCGTCCAATGAGCAGTTCTTC. Amino acids: CASSSIGTSGSSNEQFF.

The chain links TRBV12-5 to TRBJ2-1; no reliable D call. CDR1 and CDR2 from the germline V gene are LGHNT and FRNRAP. Trimming took 0 bases from V and 7 from J, leaving 13 bases between them. The CDR3 consists of 15 residues. The CDR3 loop reads CASGLVRPVLNEQFF. CDR3 in DNA: TGTGCTAGTGGTTTGGTACGTCCGGTACTGAATGAGCAGTTCTTC.

V gene TRBV28 combines with J gene TRBJ2-7; 13 bases are shared with TRBD2. The V segment lost 5 bases and the J segment 3 bases; nucleotides outside the gene matches: 4. Germline CDR1 reads MDHEN; CDR2 reads SYDVKM. This CDR3 comprises 15 residues. CDR3 protein: CASSLRTSGSYEQYF. The CDR3 DNA sequence: TGTGCCAGCAGTCTCCGGACTAGCGGGAGCTACGAGCAGTACTTC.

J is TRBJ2-3 and V is TRBV2, with TRBD2 as a possible D gene (5 bases). Trimming removed 6 bases from V and 2 bases from J, with 12 bases in between. CDR1 is SNHLY, CDR2 FYNNEI, per germline. The length of the CDR3 is 14 residues. The CDR3 here is CASRGWLATDTQYF. The CDR3 DNA is TGTGCCAGCAGAGGGTGGCTAGCCACAGATACGCAGTATTTT.

The V gene is TRBV28, the J gene TRBJ2-7, with TRBD1 matching 12 bases. The V and J ends lost 7 bases and 6 bases, in that order; junction bases with no gene match: 7. Germline assignment: CDR1 MDHEN and CDR2 SYDVKM. The CDR3 is made up of 14 amino acids. CDR3 coding DNA: TGTGCCAGCATGCGGGACAGGGGGCTCAGCGAGCAGTACTTC. Translating gives CASMRDRGLSEQYF.

This clone was seen only a few times. The chain employs TRBV5-4 and TRBJ2-7; TRBD1 agrees at 7 bases. Germline V CDR1 and CDR2: SGHNT, YYREEE (reference sequence). V lost 2 bases and J lost 0; bases outside the gene matches: 8. The CDR3 consists of 16 residues. The CDR3 here is CASSFGTALSSYEQYF. The CDR3 DNA sequence: TGTGCCAGCAGCTTCGGGACAGCTTTAAGCTCCTACGAGCAGTACTTC.

The chain joins TRBV7-8 to TRBJ2-7; TRBD2 agrees at 11 bases. The junction had 5 bases not matched to a gene; V was cut back by 5 bases and J by 2 bases. In germline, CDR1 is SGHVS, CDR2 FQNEAQ. This CDR3 has 15 residues. The CDR3 DNA reads as TGTGCCAGCAGCCCCGGGACTAGCGGAGCCTACGAGCAGTACTTC. Protein product: CASSPGTSGAYEQYF.